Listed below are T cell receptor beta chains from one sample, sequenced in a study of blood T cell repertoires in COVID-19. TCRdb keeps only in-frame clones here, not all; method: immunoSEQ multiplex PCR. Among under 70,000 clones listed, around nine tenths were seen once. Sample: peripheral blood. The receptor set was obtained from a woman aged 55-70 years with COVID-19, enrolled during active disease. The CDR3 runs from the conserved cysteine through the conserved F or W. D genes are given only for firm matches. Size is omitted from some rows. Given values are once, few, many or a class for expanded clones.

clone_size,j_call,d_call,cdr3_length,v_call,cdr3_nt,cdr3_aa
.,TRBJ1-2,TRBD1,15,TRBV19,TGTGCCAGTAGTATTTGGACAGGGGGAGACTATGGCTACACCTTC,CASSIWTGGDYGYTF
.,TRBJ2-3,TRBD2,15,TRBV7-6,TGTGCCAGCAGCCCCGGGGGGGGCGGGCGAGATACGCAGTATTTT,CASSPGGGGRDTQYF
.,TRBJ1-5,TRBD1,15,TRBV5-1,TGCGCCAGCAGCTTTACAGGGGGCGGAAATCAGCCCCAGCATTTT,CASSFTGGGNQPQHF
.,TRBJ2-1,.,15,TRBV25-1,TGTGCCAGCAGTAACGCAGGCGGAGGTTACAATGAGCAGTTCTTC,CASSNAGGGYNEQFF
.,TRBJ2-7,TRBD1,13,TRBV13,TGTGCCAGCAGCTTGGACAGGGCCTACGAGCAGTACTTC,CASSLDRAYEQYF
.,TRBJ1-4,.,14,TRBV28,TGTGCCAGCAGCCTTGCTGGACTGACTGAAAAACTGTTTTTT,CASSLAGLTEKLFF
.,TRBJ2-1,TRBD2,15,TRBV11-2,TGTGCCAGCAGATCTAGACTAGCGGGATACAATGAGCAGTTCTTC,CASRSRLAGYNEQFF
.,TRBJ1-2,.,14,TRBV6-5,TGTGCCAGCAGTTATCGACAGTACAACTATGGCTACACCTTC,CASSYRQYNYGYTF
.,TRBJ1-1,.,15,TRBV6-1,TGTGCCAGCAGTGAAGAGTTGCAGGGATTGGCTGAAGCTTTCTTT,CASSEELQGLAEAFF
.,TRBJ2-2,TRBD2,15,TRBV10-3,TGTGCCATCAGACCCGGACTAGCGAACACCGGGGAGCTGTTTTTT,CAIRPGLANTGELFF
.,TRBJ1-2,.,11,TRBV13,TGTGCCAGCAGCTTACAGGAAGGCTACACCTTC,CASSLQEGYTF
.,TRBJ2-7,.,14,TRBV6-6,TGTGCCAGCAGTGGCCGGGACATTTCCTACGAGCAGTACTTC,CASSGRDISYEQYF
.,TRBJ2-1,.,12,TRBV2,TGTGCCAGCAAGAGGCAGGGGATCAAGCAGTTCTTC,CASKRQGIKQFF
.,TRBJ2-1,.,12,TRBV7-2,TGTGCCAGCAGCTTAGGGTCTCTCTACGGGTTCTTC,CASSLGSLYGFF
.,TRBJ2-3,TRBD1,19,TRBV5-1,TGCGCCAGCAGCTTGGTTAACCGACGGGACAGGGGGCGGTTAAATACGCAGTATTTT,CASSLVNRRDRGRLNTQYF
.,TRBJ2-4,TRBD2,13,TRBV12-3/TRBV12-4,TGTGCCAGCAGTTGGACTAGCGCAAACATTCAGTACTTC,CASSWTSANIQYF
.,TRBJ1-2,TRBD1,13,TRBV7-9,TGTGCCAGCAGTCCCGGGACAGGGGTCGGCTACACCTTC,CASSPGTGVGYTF
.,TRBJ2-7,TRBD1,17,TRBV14,TGTGCCAGCAGCCAACCGCCCGAGGACAGGTTTTTGGAAGAGCAGTACTTC,CASSQPPEDRFLEEQYF
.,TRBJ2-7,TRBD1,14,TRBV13,TGTGCCAGCAGCCCTGGACAGGGTTTGGGCGAGCAGTACTTC,CASSPGQGLGEQYF
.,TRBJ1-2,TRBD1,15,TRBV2,TGTGCCAGCAGTCCCGGGACAGGGGGCTTCGATGGCTACACCTTC,CASSPGTGGFDGYTF
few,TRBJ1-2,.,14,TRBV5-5,TGTGCCAGCAGCTTGGGGCAGGCAAACTATGGCTACACCTTC,CASSLGQANYGYTF
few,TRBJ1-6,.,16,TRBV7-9,TGTGCCAGCAGCTTAGGCCGTCTGGACGCGGGGTCGGCCCTCCACTTT,CASSLGRLDAGSALHF
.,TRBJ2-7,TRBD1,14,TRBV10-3,TGTGCCATCAGTGTAAAGGGGGCGGACAACGAGCAGTACTTC,CAISVKGADNEQYF
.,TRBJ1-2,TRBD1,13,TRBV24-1,TGTGCCACCAGTGCCCTCGACAGGGGGGGCTACACCTTC,CATSALDRGGYTF
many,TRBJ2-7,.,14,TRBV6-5,TGTGCCAGCAGTCGTAGACAGAGCCGAGACGAGCAGTACTTC,CASSRRQSRDEQYF
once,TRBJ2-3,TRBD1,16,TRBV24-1,TGTGCCACCAGTGATCACCGGACAGGGAACACAGATACGCAGTATTTT,CATSDHRTGNTDTQYF
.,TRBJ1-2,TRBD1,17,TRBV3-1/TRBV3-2,TGTGCCAGCAGCTTTTCCAGGGGGCGTGGGGGGGACTATGGCTACACCTTC,CASSFSRGRGGDYGYTF
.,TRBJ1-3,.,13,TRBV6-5,TGTGCCAGCAGTCAGGGGAGTCCGAACACCATATATTTT,CASSQGSPNTIYF
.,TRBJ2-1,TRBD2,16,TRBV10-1,TGCGCCGGCAACGGGGCTAGCGGGAGCTCCTACAATGAGCAGTTCTTC,CAGNGASGSSYNEQFF
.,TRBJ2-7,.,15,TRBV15,TGTGCCACCAGCAGAGCAGCGACAGGAACCTACGAGCAGTACTTC,CATSRAATGTYEQYF
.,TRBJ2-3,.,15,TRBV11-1,TGTGCCAGCAGAATTCCGGGCCTCGGGGGAGATACGCAGTATTTT,CASRIPGLGGDTQYF
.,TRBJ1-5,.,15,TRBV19,TGTGCCAGTAGTCCGGCAGGGAATAGCAATCAGCCCCAGCATTTT,CASSPAGNSNQPQHF
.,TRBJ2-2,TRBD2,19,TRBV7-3,TGTGCCAGCAGCTTGAGGGACCGTAGCGGGAGTGTATACCCCGGGGAGCTGTTTTTT,CASSLRDRSGSVYPGELFF
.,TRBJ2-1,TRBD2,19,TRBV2,TGTGCCAGCAGCGGGGGGGCTGCGGGAGGGGCCCCTTCCTACAATGAGCAGTTCTTC,CASSGGAAGGAPSYNEQFF
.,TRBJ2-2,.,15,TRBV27,TGTGCCAGCAGTTTAACGGGGGTTGGCACCGGGGAGCTGTTTTTT,CASSLTGVGTGELFF
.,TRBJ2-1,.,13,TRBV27,TGTGCCAGCAGTCCCTCCTCGAGATCGGGGCAGTTCTTC,CASSPSSRSGQFF
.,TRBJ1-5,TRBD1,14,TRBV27,TGTGCCAGCAGTTCGGACAGGGCCAATCAGCCCCAGCATTTT,CASSSDRANQPQHF
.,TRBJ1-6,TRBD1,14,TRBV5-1,TGCGCCAGCAGCTTGGAGGGGGCGAATTCACCCCTCCACTTT,CASSLEGANSPLHF
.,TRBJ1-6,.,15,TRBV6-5,TGTGCCAGCAGTTACTCTACGGTGAATAATTCACCCCTCCACTTT,CASSYSTVNNSPLHF
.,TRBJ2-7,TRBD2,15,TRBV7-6,TGTGCCAGCAGCCCGGGACTAGCGGGAGTCTACGAGCAGTACTTC,CASSPGLAGVYEQYF
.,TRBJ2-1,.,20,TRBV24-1,TGTGCCACCAGTTCCACGGGGTGGGGGGTCCCGGGAGTAATATACAATGAGCAGTTCTTC,CATSSTGWGVPGVIYNEQFF
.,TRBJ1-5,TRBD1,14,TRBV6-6,TGTGCCAGCAGTCAGGACAGGGGGTTTCAGCCCCAGCATTTT,CASSQDRGFQPQHF
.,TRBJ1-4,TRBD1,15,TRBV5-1,TGCGCCAGCAGCCCCGGACAGGGAGTGTTTGAAAAACTGTTTTTT,CASSPGQGVFEKLFF
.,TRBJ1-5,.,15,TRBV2,TGTGCCAGCAGTCTTCGGGGATCTAGCAATCAGCCCCAGCATTTT,CASSLRGSSNQPQHF
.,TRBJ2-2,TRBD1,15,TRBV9,TGTGCCAGCAGCGTAGGGGACAGGCTTTCCGGGGAGCTGTTTTTT,CASSVGDRLSGELFF
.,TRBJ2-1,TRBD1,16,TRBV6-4,TGTGCCAGCAGTTTATCAGGGGGCAGCTCCTACAATGAGCAGTTCTTC,CASSLSGGSSYNEQFF